This is a list of T cell receptor beta chains from one sample in a study of cytomegalovirus exposure and HLA in healthy donors. Libraries were prepared by immunoSEQ multiplex PCR; TCRdb keeps only in-frame clonotypes and omits some of them. The sample consists of 110,000 to 150,000 clones, almost 80% of them appearing once. The sequenced material came from PBMCs. These receptors all come from a man aged 18 to 30 in good health and CMV-seronegative. CDR3s leave out the opening cysteine and the closing phenylalanine or tryptophan. Each record gives: V gene, J gene, CDR3 protein.

TRBV27	TRBJ1-2	ASSFLGRGYGYT
TRBV7-9	TRBJ2-1	ASSNDPQGRYNEQF
TRBV30	TRBJ1-1	AWSPRTGRGGAF
TRBV23-1	TRBJ1-2	ASSQSSDRGFCGYGYT
TRBV6-5	TRBJ2-1	ASSWHNEQF
TRBV10-3	TRBJ1-5	AIKGQGTGQPQH
TRBV1	TRBJ1-5	TSSQTRRPSNQPQH
TRBV9	TRBJ1-1	ASSVEGRGDTEAF
TRBV6-5	TRBJ2-2	ASTTGANTGELF
TRBV6-5	TRBJ1-2	ASSYIRTGGNYGYT
TRBV27	.	ASSGQGGRYEQY
TRBV5-4	TRBJ1-2	ASSSMGQQLYGYT
TRBV30	TRBJ2-6	AWNPGATYSGANVLT
TRBV14	TRBJ2-3	ASSRTRGHTDTQY
TRBV7-8	TRBJ1-1	ASSPGYRDTEAF
TRBV14	TRBJ2-6	ASSQDPLTGANVLT
TRBV4-1	TRBJ1-4	ASSPEGRGNEKLF
TRBV7-9	TRBJ2-6	ASSPALPGANVLT
TRBV7-2	TRBJ2-7	ASSLDDRGEQY
TRBV29-1	TRBJ2-6	SVGQGVKAGANVLT
TRBV18	TRBJ1-4	ASSPNPSTNEKLF
TRBV2	TRBJ1-2	ASSDRDPQDGYT
TRBV10-3	TRBJ2-5	AISGGPGTDQETQY
TRBV7-9	TRBJ2-1	ASRPRQGANYNEQF
TRBV5-1	TRBJ2-7	ASSTNRRGSEQY
TRBV7-9	TRBJ1-1	ASSLVVGGTNTEAF
TRBV27	TRBJ2-2	ASSFRDSLNTGELF
TRBV9	TRBJ2-5	ASKSGLSVSETQY
TRBV2	TRBJ2-7	ASSEAAGYEQY
TRBV6-5	TRBJ1-6	ASSPGTGSLPLH
TRBV5-1	TRBJ1-2	ASSLGGRGGSGGYT
TRBV30	TRBJ2-7	ACQDRAYEQY
TRBV5-5	TRBJ1-2	ASSPRQGRNYGYT
TRBV6-6	TRBJ2-5	ASSYRQGKETQY
TRBV19	TRBJ1-2	ASSRTGLGIYGYT
TRBV4-2	TRBJ2-3	ASSQQRGATDTQY
TRBV6-1	TRBJ1-2	ASSEDQGAFYGYT
TRBV19	TRBJ1-4	ASSSRTVEKLF
TRBV5-1	TRBJ1-6	ASSLQEGNSPLH
TRBV6-1	TRBJ2-4	ASSRGQGPQNIQY
TRBV18	TRBJ1-5	ASSFDRGQPQH
TRBV5-8	TRBJ2-5	ASIRLRDPDRGKEETQY
TRBV6-1	TRBJ1-5	ASSEGRQRSNQPQH
TRBV2	TRBJ1-1	ASSFDRGSNTEAF
TRBV19	TRBJ2-7	ASSIRGASSYEQY
TRBV5-4	TRBJ2-7	ASSFDSYYEQY
TRBV19	TRBJ2-2	ASSPTEELTGELF
TRBV30	TRBJ2-3	AWRVGGAGTDTQY
TRBV19	TRBJ2-1	ASSIGRRNEQF
TRBV11-2	TRBJ2-5	ASSLGRVQETQY
TRBV9	.	ASSPRAGSYEQY
TRBV5-4	TRBJ1-3	ASSLGGGGLSGNTIY